The 5 T cell receptor beta chains below come from one sample, sequenced in a study of OX40 agonist ivuxolimab in advanced cancers. Method: immunoSEQ multiplex PCR; TCRdb's copy keeps in-frame clones and lacks some. The data contain around 70,000 clones, around 80% of them singletons. Material: CD4+ or CD8+ T cells sorted from blood, obtained in a trial of the OX40 agonist ivuxolimab. The receptor source for this set is an adult with an advanced solid tumor such as melanoma, head and neck, liver or kidney cancer.

The J gene is TRBJ2-5, the V gene TRBV5-1; the match to TRBD1 covers 7 bases. The J segment lost 1 base and the V segment lost 4 bases, leaving 7 bases of the junction unmatched. Germline loops: CDR1 SGHRS, CDR2 YFSETQ. The CDR3 is 15 residues long. The CDR3 DNA follows: TGCGCCAGCAGCCAAATGACAGGGAGCCAAGAGACCCAGTACTTC. Translating it yields CASSQMTGSQETQYF.

A single count supports this clone. The chain is built from TRBV18 and TRBJ2-1; 9 nucleotides align to TRBD1. The CDR3 sequence is 17 residues long. V lost 0 bases to trimming and J lost 1 base; unmatched junction nucleotides: 4. Germline V gene data show CDR1 as KGHSH and CDR2 as LQKENI. CDR3 amino acids: CASSPPTGQGSYNEQFF. Written as DNA, the CDR3 is TGTGCCAGCTCACCACCCACGGGACAGGGTTCCTACAATGAGCAGTTCTTC.

This sequence joins TRBV9 and TRBJ1-6; D possibly corresponds to TRBD1 (5 bases). CDR3 size: 16 residues. V lost 2 bases and J lost 9, with 18 bases in between. Germline V gene lookup returns CDR1 SGDLS and CDR2 YYNGEE. The DNA for the CDR3 is TGTGCCAGCAGCGTCGCAGGGTCTACCCTGGGTTCACCCCTCCACTTT. Translation gives CASSVAGSTLGSPLHF.

This sequence joins TRBV7-9 and TRBJ2-3; 8 nucleotides align to TRBD2. The CDR3 covers 15 residues. In germline, CDR1 is SEHNR, CDR2 FQNEAQ (reference sequence). Germline trimming cut 5 bases from V and 6 bases from J; bases unmatched to any gene: 10. The CDR3 DNA sequence: TGTGCCAGCAGCCGTTCCGGGACTAGTGGTGATACGCAGTATTTT. This gives the protein CASSRSGTSGDTQYF.

The chain joins TRBV7-8 to TRBJ1-3, with D possibly matching TRBD1 (5 bases). This CDR3 comprises 14 residues. Trimming removed 1 base from V and 8 bases from J, with 12 bases in between. The germline gives CDR1 SGHVS, CDR2 FQNEAQ. The CDR3 DNA is TGTGCCAGCAGCTTAGAAGGGAGAGGGGACACCATATATTTT. Protein sequence: CASSLEGRGDTIYF.